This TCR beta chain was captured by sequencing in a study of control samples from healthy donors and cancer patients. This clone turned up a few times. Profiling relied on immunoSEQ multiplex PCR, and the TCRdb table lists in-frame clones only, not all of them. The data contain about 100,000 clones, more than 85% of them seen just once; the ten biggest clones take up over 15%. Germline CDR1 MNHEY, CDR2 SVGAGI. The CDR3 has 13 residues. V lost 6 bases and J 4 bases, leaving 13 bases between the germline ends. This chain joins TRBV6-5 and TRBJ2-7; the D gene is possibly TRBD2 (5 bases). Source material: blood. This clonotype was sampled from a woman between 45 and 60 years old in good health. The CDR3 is CASSGGFSYEQYF. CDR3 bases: TGTGCCAGCAGCGGAGGCTTCTCATACGAGCAGTACTTC.